This TCR beta chain was profiled in a study of cytomegalovirus exposure and HLA in healthy donors. Study findings and constraints: In an earlier analysis, in around 590 donors, most V segments appeared productive either ~87% or ~30% of the time. The availability of immune exposure information extended only to CMV serostatus. Most TCRs appeared rarely, but some public TCRs recurred in many donors.

60 Vbeta and 13 Jbeta primers were used in PCR. TCRdb keeps only in-frame clones here, not all; method: immunoSEQ multiplex PCR. This repertoire shows about 98,000 clones, roughly two thirds found once; its top ten account for about 1.3%. With V trimmed by 1 base and J by 3 bases, 3 bases remained unmatched. The CDR3 consists of 15 residues. Germline V gene lookup returns CDR1 SGHTA and CDR2 FQGNSA. This clone was counted a few times. Its target is unknown. Material for sequencing was PBMCs. The origin of this receptor is a female donor in good health and CMV-seronegative. The chain has TRBV7-2 and TRBJ2-7, with 10 bases fitting TRBD2. CDR3 sequence reads: CASSLGAGGYYEQYF. CDR3 nucleotides: TGTGCCAGCAGCTTAGGAGCGGGGGGGTACTACGAGCAGTACTTC.